These 15 T cell receptor beta chains were all obtained from the same sample, sequenced in a study of blood T cell repertoires in COVID-19. Sequenced by immunoSEQ multiplex PCR; TCRdb stores in-frame clones only, minus some. The repertoire includes 220,000 or so clones, 82% of them detected once, and 3.6% sits in the top ten. The specimen was peripheral blood. The receptor source for this set is an elderly woman with acute or convalescent COVID-19.

The chain has TRBV2 and TRBJ2-2; D may be TRBD1 (6 bases). The germline CDR1 and CDR2 sequences are SNHLY and FYNNEI. This CDR3 has 14 residues. The V end lost 6 bases, the J end lost 5 bases, and 13 bases lay between the germline ends. CDR3: CASRDGQRTGELFF. In DNA form, the CDR3 reads TGTGCCAGCAGAGATGGACAGCGTACCGGGGAGCTGTTTTTT.

The J gene is TRBJ1-2, the V gene TRBV10-1, with D perhaps matching TRBD1 (5 bases). This CDR3 has 15 residues. The germline V gene has CDR1 WNHNN and CDR2 SYGVQD (reference sequence). The V gene lost 3 bases and the J gene lost 6 bases, with 17 bases spanning the gap. DNA for the CDR3: TGCGCCAGCAGTGACGGGGGGAAAGAGGCCAATGGCTACACCTTC. It specifies CASSDGGKEANGYTF.

This chain connects TRBV7-2 to TRBJ2-6, with D possibly TRBD1 on 5 matching bases. CDR3 size: 18 residues. Germline CDR1 is SGHTA and CDR2 is FQGNSA. V lost 1 base to trimming and J lost 0 bases, with 13 bases between them. Here the CDR3 reads CASSLVRHRSSGANVLTF. CDR3 bases: TGTGCCAGCAGCTTAGTCAGACACAGGTCCTCTGGGGCCAACGTCCTGACTTTC.

V gene TRBV5-1 combines with J gene TRBJ2-7, with 9 bases identical to TRBD2. In germline, CDR1 is SGHRS, CDR2 YFSETQ. The CDR3 is 15 residues long. Trimming took 0 bases from V and 3 from J; bases not matched to a gene: 4. CDR3 residues: CASSLGASGNYEQYF. The CDR3 DNA reads TGCGCCAGCAGCTTGGGGGCTAGCGGGAACTACGAGCAGTACTTC.

The V gene is TRBV6-9, the J gene TRBJ1-1; possible D gene TRBD1, 5 bases. The CDR3 sequence is 18 residues long. Germline V gene data show CDR1 as MNHGY and CDR2 as SVAAGI. Trimming stripped 0 bases from V and 4 bases from J, with 21 bases between. CDR3 coding DNA: TGTGCCAGCAGTTATTCGAAGGATCGGGGGGATGGGTTCACTGAAGCTTTCTTT. Protein product: CASSYSKDRGDGFTEAFF.

The chain has TRBV5-1 and TRBJ2-3; the match to TRBD2 covers 7 bases. After removal of 7 bases from V and 3 bases from J, the junction contained 11 bases not matched to a gene. This CDR3 comprises 15 residues. CDR1 SGHRS and CDR2 YFSETQ come from the germline V gene. The CDR3 spells CASRLGAGETDTQYF. The DNA for the CDR3 is TGCGCCAGCCGGCTCGGGGCGGGGGAGACAGATACGCAGTATTTT.

This clone was observed once. This chain connects TRBV29-1 to TRBJ1-2, with 7 bases aligning to TRBD1. J lost 3 bases, V lost 2 bases, and 24 bases had no gene match. The CDR3 runs to 20 residues. CDR1 is SQVTM, CDR2 ANQGSEA, per germline. The CDR3 region is CSVELFGTDRVIRSDYGYTF. CDR3 DNA sequence: TGCAGCGTTGAATTGTTCGGCACCGACAGGGTTATAAGAAGCGACTATGGCTACACCTTC.

This chain joins TRBV3-1 (or the pseudogene TRBV3-2) and TRBJ2-5; D not certain. The CDR3 length is 12 residues. V was cut by 3 bases and J by 4 bases, with 6 bases left in between. Per germline, CDR1 LGHDT and CDR2 YNNKEL (reference sequence). DNA for the CDR3: TGTGCCAGCAGCCACCTCGGAGAGACCCAGTACTTC. It specifies CASSHLGETQYF.

The chain is built from TRBV5-6 and TRBJ1-1; TRBD1 agrees at 7 bases. Germline CDR1 and CDR2: SGHDT and YYEEEE. V dropped 2 bases and J dropped 6; count of bases not matched to a gene: 13. The CDR3 sequence is 16 residues long. The CDR3 bases are TGTGCCAGCAGCTTAAAACAGGGGTGGGTTAGGCCTGAAGCTTTCTTT. Protein product: CASSLKQGWVRPEAFF.

The chain uses TRBV2 and TRBJ1-1, with no clear D. This CDR3 comprises 13 residues. Germline V gene sequence: CDR1 SNHLY, CDR2 FYNNEI. Trimming took off 0 bases at V and 11 bases at J, with 13 bases between the two ends. The CDR3 here is CASSEAPLGGAFF. CDR3 nucleotide sequence: TGTGCCAGCAGTGAAGCGCCCCTCGGCGGGGCTTTCTTT.

The gene calls are TRBV5-1 and TRBJ2-5; 7 bases agree with TRBD1. Germline loops: CDR1 SGHRS, CDR2 YFSETQ. V shed 5 bases and J 5 bases; nucleotides not matched to a gene: 6. The CDR3 has 13 residues. The CDR3 loop reads CASSRDSWETQYF. The CDR3 nucleotides are TGCGCCAGCAGTCGGGACAGCTGGGAGACCCAGTACTTC.

This rearrangement joins TRBV11-3 to TRBJ1-2; 7 nucleotides align to TRBD1. Germline-derived CDR1 and CDR2 are SGHNT and YENEEA. V was clipped by 5 bases and J by 7 bases; unmatched bases: 10. The CDR3 is made up of 14 amino acids. DNA for the CDR3: TGTGCCAGCAGCCCAGGGGGGCAAGGTCGTGGCTACACCTTC. Translated: CASSPGGQGRGYTF.

The chain uses TRBV28 and TRBJ2-7; 13 nucleotides match TRBD2. This CDR3 is built from 14 residues. From germline, CDR1 is MDHEN and CDR2 SYDVKM. V dropped 6 bases and J dropped 6; count of bases not matched to a gene: 5. CDR3 loop: CASRPGLAGVEQYF. The CDR3 DNA reads as TGTGCCAGCAGGCCTGGACTAGCGGGGGTCGAGCAGTACTTC.

The chain links TRBV6-2 or TRBV6-3 to TRBJ1-2; TRBD1 aligns across 7 bases. Germline CDR1 and CDR2: MNHEY and SVGEGT. Trimming removed 4 bases from V and 7 bases from J; junction bases left unmatched: 9. The length of the CDR3 is 14 residues. The chain's CDR3 is CASSLSSTGSGYTF. CDR3 coding DNA: TGTGCCAGCAGTTTAAGTTCGACAGGGAGTGGCTACACCTTC.

The chain carries TRBV3-1 (or the pseudogene TRBV3-2) and TRBJ1-1; the D is unclear. Germline assignment: CDR1 LGHDT and CDR2 YNNKEL (reference sequence). The ends were cut back, 0 bases at V and 13 bases at J, with 12 bases in the middle. This CDR3 is 12 amino acids long. The CDR3 protein is CASSQERSKLFF. DNA for the CDR3: TGTGCCAGCAGCCAAGAACGGTCCAAGCTTTTCTTT.